Below are 17 T cell receptor beta chains sequenced from a single sample in a study of PD-1 blockade in classical Hodgkin lymphoma. TCRdb's copy holds only in-frame clones and misses some; the assay was immunoSEQ multiplex PCR. The repertoire holds approximately 61,000 clones, about 85% seen once, with roughly 8% in the top ten. Indicated time point: cycle 4 day 1 (C4D1), after around six weeks of nivolumab. All trial patients relapsed after autologous stem cell transplantation. Source: peripheral blood mononuclear cells (PBMCs), taken before the fourth cycle of nivolumab. All receptors come from a human donor with classical Hodgkin lymphoma.

This chain links TRBV2 with TRBJ1-5; TRBD1 might be the D (5 bases). This CDR3 has 14 residues. The germline CDR1 and CDR2 sequences are SNHLY and FYNNEI. The V end lost 7 bases, the J end lost 9 bases, and 19 bases lay between the germline ends. The CDR3 protein is CASKGTYLSWPQHF. DNA of the CDR3: TGTGCCAGCAAAGGGACCTACCTTAGCTGGCCCCAGCATTTT.

V usage is TRBV5-1 and J usage is TRBJ2-7; a possible D gene is TRBD1 (5 bases). The germline V gene has CDR1 SGHRS and CDR2 YFSETQ. The CDR3 extends over 14 amino acids. V was pared by 0 bases and J by 7 bases, with 14 bases between. Written as DNA, the CDR3 is TGCGCCAGCAGCTTGGCATGGGGCGCGGATGAGCAGTACTTC. This encodes CASSLAWGADEQYF.

The chain recombines TRBV13 with TRBJ2-1, with D hard to call. The CDR3 runs 16 residues. Germline V gene sequence: CDR1 PRHDT, CDR2 FYEKMQ (reference sequence). Trimming removed 1 base from V and 3 bases from J, with 13 bases in between. The CDR3 DNA follows: TGTGCCAGCAGCTTAGAAGCACTTGCCATCTACAATGAGCAGTTCTTC. Its protein product is CASSLEALAIYNEQFF.

V usage is TRBV27 and J usage is TRBJ2-1; 7 bases line up with TRBD2. The CDR3 length is 15 residues. The germline gives CDR1 MNHEY, CDR2 SMNVEV (reference sequence). Trimming removed 3 bases from V and 3 bases from J; junction bases left unmatched: 5. The CDR3 region has the DNA TGTGCCAGCAGTTTGGCCGGGGGGAACTACAATGAGCAGTTCTTC. Translation: CASSLAGGNYNEQFF.

The chain combines TRBV6-6 with TRBJ2-2; D unclear. V shed 4 bases and J shed 3 bases, with 6 bases lying between them. Germline V gives CDR1 MNHNY, CDR2 SVGAGI (reference sequence). CDR3 size: 13 residues. For the CDR3, the DNA is TGTGCCAGCAGTTCTAAGTACACCGGGGAGCTGTTTTTT. Protein product: CASSSKYTGELFF.

This chain links TRBV5-4 with TRBJ2-1; TRBD2 agrees at 9 bases. The junction had 7 bases not matched to a gene; V was cut back by 4 bases and J by 5 bases. From germline, CDR1 is SGHNT and CDR2 YYREEE (reference sequence). The CDR3 contains 15 residues. CDR3 protein: CASSDGTSRNNEQFF. The CDR3 nucleotides are TGTGCCAGCAGCGACGGGACTAGCCGGAACAATGAGCAGTTCTTC.

The V gene is TRBV5-1, the J gene TRBJ1-1, with no clear D. The CDR3 has 15 residues. CDR1 is SGHRS and CDR2 is YFSETQ in the germline V gene. Trimming left V 0 bases short and J 1 base short, with 10 bases between. CDR3 DNA sequence: TGCGCCAGCAGCTTGGGAGGGTATAGGAACACTGAAGCTTTCTTT. Translating it yields CASSLGGYRNTEAFF.

The chain links TRBV4-2 to TRBJ1-6; a weak D match, TRBD1 (5 bases). The CDR3 is 17 amino acids. V gave up 1 base and J gave up 0 bases, with 10 bases separating them. CDR1 is LGHNA and CDR2 is YNFKEQ in the germline V gene. The CDR3 spells CASSQGEGSSYNSPLHF. Here the CDR3 DNA reads TGTGCCAGCAGCCAAGGGGAGGGGAGCTCCTATAATTCACCCCTCCACTTT.

The V gene is TRBV5-5, the J gene TRBJ2-7, with 7 bases lining up with TRBD1. The CDR3 is made up of 15 amino acids. The germline V gene has CDR1 SGHKS and CDR2 YYEKEE (reference sequence). Trimming cost V 4 bases and J 0 bases; bases outside gene matches: 7. CDR3 DNA: TGTGCCAGCAGCACCAGGACAGGAGCCTCCTACGAGCAGTACTTC. Translation gives CASSTRTGASYEQYF.

This chain joins TRBV5-1 and TRBJ1-1; D remains ambiguous. Trimming removed 6 bases from V and 4 bases from J, with 16 bases in between. This CDR3 contains 14 residues. The germline V gene has CDR1 SGHRS and CDR2 YFSETQ. CDR3 in DNA: TGCGCCAGCACCAGAGCGGAGGGCCCCACTGAAGCTTTCTTT. This gives the protein CASTRAEGPTEAFF.

The rearrangement uses TRBV2 and TRBJ1-2; 7 positions match TRBD1. The CDR3 has 18 amino acids. J gave up 3 bases and V 4 bases, and 17 bases lay outside the gene matches. CDR1 is SNHLY and CDR2 is FYNNEI in the germline V gene. This CDR3 is CASSGQLVWAGGDYGYTF. The CDR3 region has the DNA TGTGCCAGCAGTGGACAGTTGGTCTGGGCAGGGGGGGACTATGGCTACACCTTC.

The chain is built from TRBV10-3 and TRBJ2-7, with D perhaps TRBD2 (6 bases). Trimming shortened V by 4 bases and J by 2 bases, and 9 bases separated the two germline ends. The CDR3 contains 13 residues. Germline V gives CDR1 ENHRY, CDR2 SYGVKD. Here the CDR3 DNA reads TGTGCCATCAGTGGACCGGGAGCCTACGAGCAGTACTTC. It codes for CAISGPGAYEQYF.

This chain connects TRBV2 to TRBJ1-1; TRBD1 matches 7 bases. The length of the CDR3 is 17 residues. The V segment lost 6 bases and the J segment 0 bases; nucleotides outside the gene matches: 13. Germline V gene data show CDR1 as SNHLY and CDR2 as FYNNEI. CDR3 in DNA: TGTGCCAGCAGGGTCCGGGACAGAGTTTTCATGAACACTGAAGCTTTCTTT. Its translation is CASRVRDRVFMNTEAFF.

The chain links TRBV6-6 to TRBJ1-1, with D perhaps TRBD1 (6 bases). Trimming shortened V by 7 bases and J by 4 bases, and 19 bases separated the two germline ends. CDR1 and CDR2 (germline): MNHNY, SVGAGI (reference sequence). CDR3 length equals 15 residues. The CDR3 loop reads CASKDLTGHFTEAFF. For the CDR3, the DNA is TGTGCCAGCAAGGACCTAACAGGGCACTTCACTGAAGCTTTCTTT.

J is TRBJ2-5 and V is TRBV15, with TRBD2 as a possible D gene (6 bases). Per the germline V gene, CDR1 is LNHNV and CDR2 is YYDKDF (reference sequence). V lost 3 bases and J 4 bases, leaving 12 bases between the germline ends. The CDR3 is 14 residues long. This CDR3 reads CATSSGGMGETQYF. The CDR3 DNA reads TGTGCCACCAGCAGTGGGGGGATGGGAGAGACCCAGTACTTC.

This chain links TRBV6-6 with TRBJ2-7, with a weak D call TRBD1 (5 bases). Germline V gene data show CDR1 as MNHNY and CDR2 as SVGAGI (reference sequence). The CDR3 contains 13 residues. V was shortened by 3 bases and J by 2 bases, with 8 bases between the two germline ends. For the CDR3, the DNA is TGTGCCAGCAGTTATGAAGGGGCCTACGAGCAGTACTTC. This codes for CASSYEGAYEQYF.

This chain uses TRBV5-1 with TRBJ2-5; 8 nucleotides align to TRBD2. Losses at the gene ends were 6 bases for V and 5 bases for J; bases not matched to a gene: 12. The CDR3 is 15 residues long. Germline CDR1 reads SGHRS; CDR2 reads YFSETQ. The CDR3 spells CASKVYRGGRETQYF. As DNA, the CDR3 is TGCGCCAGCAAGGTCTATCGGGGGGGTCGTGAGACCCAGTACTTC.